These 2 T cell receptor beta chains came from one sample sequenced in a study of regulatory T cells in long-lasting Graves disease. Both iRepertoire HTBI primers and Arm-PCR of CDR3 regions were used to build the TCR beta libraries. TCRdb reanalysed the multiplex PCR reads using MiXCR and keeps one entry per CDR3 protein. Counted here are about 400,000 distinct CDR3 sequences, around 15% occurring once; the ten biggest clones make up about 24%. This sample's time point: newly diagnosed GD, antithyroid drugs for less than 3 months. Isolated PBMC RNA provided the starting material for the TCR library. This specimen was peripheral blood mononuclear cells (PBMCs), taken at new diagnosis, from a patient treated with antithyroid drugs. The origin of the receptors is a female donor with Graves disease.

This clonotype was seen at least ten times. CDR3 bases: TGCAGCGTCGACGGTAAGGGTGGGCTCTTTGGCTACACCTTC. This codes for CSVDGKGGLFGYTF. The chain recombines TRBV29-1 with TRBJ1-2, with D unresolved. This CDR3 region has 14 residues. The V end was cut by 6 bases, the J end by 7 bases, with 21 bases between. Germline-derived CDR1 and CDR2 are SQVTM and ANQGSEA.

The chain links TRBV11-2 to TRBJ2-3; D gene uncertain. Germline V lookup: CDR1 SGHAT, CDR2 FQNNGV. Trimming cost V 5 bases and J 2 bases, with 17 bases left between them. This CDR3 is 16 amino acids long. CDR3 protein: CASSNAGSGSTDTQYF. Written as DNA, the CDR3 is TGTGCCAGCAGCAACGCAGGTTCGGGTTCCACAGATACGCAGTATTTT.